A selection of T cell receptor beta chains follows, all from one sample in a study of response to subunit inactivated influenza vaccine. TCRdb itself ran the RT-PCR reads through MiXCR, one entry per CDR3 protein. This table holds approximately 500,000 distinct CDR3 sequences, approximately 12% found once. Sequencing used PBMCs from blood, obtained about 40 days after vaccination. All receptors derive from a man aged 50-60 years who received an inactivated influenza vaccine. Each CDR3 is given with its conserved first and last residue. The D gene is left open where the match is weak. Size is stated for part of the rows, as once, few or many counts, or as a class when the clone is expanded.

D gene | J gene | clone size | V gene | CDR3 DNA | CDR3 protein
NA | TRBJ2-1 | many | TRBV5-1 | TGCGCCAGCAGCTTGGCAATCGGAGACAATGAGCAGTTCTTC | CASSLAIGDNEQFF
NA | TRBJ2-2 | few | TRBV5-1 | TGCGCCAGCAGCCGGGACACCAACACCGGGGAGCTGTTTTTT | CASSRDTNTGELFF
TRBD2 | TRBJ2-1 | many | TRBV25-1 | TGTGCCAGCACCGGACCCCCAGGGACTAGCGGGACCCCCGCGTACAATGAGCAGTTCTTC | CASTGPPGTSGTPAYNEQFF
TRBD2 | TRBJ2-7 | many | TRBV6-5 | TGTGCCACCCAGGGACTATACGAGCAGTACTTC | CATQGLYEQYF
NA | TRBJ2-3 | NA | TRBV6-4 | TGTGCCAGCAGTGACCCTAGCGCACGCACAGATACGCAGTATTTT | CASSDPSARTDTQYF
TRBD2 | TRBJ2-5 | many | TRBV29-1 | TGCAGCGTTGAAGTGATCGGTAGCGGGAGGCGAGAGACCCAGTACTTC | CSVEVIGSGRRETQYF
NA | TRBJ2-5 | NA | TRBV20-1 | TGCAGTGCTATATTCCCGGTGGCCCAGTACTTC | CSAIFPVAQYF
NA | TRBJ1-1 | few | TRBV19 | TGTGCCAGTAGTACCAGCCGGGGGAGGAACACTGAAGCTTTCTTT | CASSTSRGRNTEAFF
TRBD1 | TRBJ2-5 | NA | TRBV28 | TGTGCCAGCAGCGCACTGGGACAGGGTGGGGAGACCCAGTACTTC | CASSALGQGGETQYF
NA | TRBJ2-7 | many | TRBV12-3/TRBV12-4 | TGTGCCAGCAGTTTAGGGGGGACGACCTCCTACGAGCAGTACTTC | CASSLGGTTSYEQYF
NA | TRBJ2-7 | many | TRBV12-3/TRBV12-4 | TGTGCCAGCAGTTTCAACAGGCGGTACTACGAGCAGTACTTC | CASSFNRRYYEQYF
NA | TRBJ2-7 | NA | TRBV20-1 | TGCAGTGCTAGAGATTTGCTAGAACTTACCTACGAGCAGTACTTC | CSARDLLELTYEQYF
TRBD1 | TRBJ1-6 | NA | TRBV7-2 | TGTGCCAGCAGCTCACAGGGGAGGGATTCACCCCTCCACTTT | CASSSQGRDSPLHF
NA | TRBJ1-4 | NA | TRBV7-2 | TGTGCCAGCAGCTTAGGGGCCAGGGGTTCATTTGGAAAACTGTTTTTT | CASSLGARGSFGKLFF
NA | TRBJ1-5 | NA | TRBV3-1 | TGTGCCAGCAGCCAAGGTGGGCCCCAGCATTTT | CASSQGGPQHF
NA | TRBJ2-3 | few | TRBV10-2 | TGCGCCAGCAGTGATAATCCCGGGGGGCGGGGCACAGATACGCAGTATTTT | CASSDNPGGRGTDTQYF
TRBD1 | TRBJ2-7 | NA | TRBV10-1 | TGCGCCAGCAGTGAGGCCCCCGGGACAGGGGGAAGTAACGACGAGCAGTACTTC | CASSEAPGTGGSNDEQYF